The T cell receptor (beta chain) described here comes from a study of beta chain features in type 1 diabetes. Expressed TCRB transcripts were sequenced after all isolated RNA was converted to cDNA. Libraries were prepared by immunoSEQ multiplex PCR; TCRdb keeps only in-frame clonotypes and omits some of them. The top ten hold approximately 0.022% of the sample, which has hundreds of thousands of clones, under 15% seen once. Study-wide results and limits: Highly expressing activated T cells could be over-counted with a cDNA template. Across all four CD4+ subsets, people with type 1 diabetes showed modestly shorter TCRB CDR3s.

The table lists this clone with a few counts. Its specificity is unknown. In germline, CDR1 is SGHRS, CDR2 YFSETQ. This CDR3 spans 16 amino acids. The junction had 14 bases not matched to a gene; V was cut back by 4 bases and J by 4 bases. Sample: naive CD4+ T cells from blood. The chain is built from TRBV5-1 and TRBJ2-7; 7 nucleotides match TRBD1. This sequence originates from a man between 18 and 29 years old with type 1 diabetes. CDR3 sequence: CASSPATSGQPYEQYF. The CDR3 nucleotides read TGCGCCAGCAGCCCGGCTACCTCGGGACAGCCTTACGAGCAGTACTTC.